The 23 T cell receptor beta chains given below trace back to one sample, sequenced in a study of T cells in women clearing cervical HPV infection. Measured with immunoSEQ multiplex PCR; TCRdb has only the in-frame clones, and not every one. The record lists 35,000 to 50,000 clones, of which the ten most abundant hold 7% to 9.5%. The source material was blood buffy coat. These receptors were collected from a woman aged 18 to 75 with a cervical HPV16 infection that either progressed to CIN3+ or cleared (not recorded which).

The CDR3 region is CSARDLGQPQHF. The covered CDR3 bases are TGCAGTGCTAGAGATCTAGGCCAGCCC. This rearrangement joins TRBV20-1 to TRBJ1-5; D uncertain. The read gets to within 3 residues of the CDR3 end, and the germline J gene fills in the rest. Trimming removed 0 bases at V and 7 bases at J, with 7 bases between. This CDR3 is 12 amino acids long. In germline, CDR1 is DFQATT, CDR2 SNEGSKA (reference sequence).

On this clone itself: The read terminates 3 residues ahead of where the CDR3 ends, so the germline J gene completes it. V gene TRBV19 combines with J gene TRBJ2-2, with TRBD1 identical over 8 bases. Germline lookup yields CDR1 LNHDA and CDR2 SQIVND (reference sequence). Germline trimming cut 4 bases from V and 7 bases from J; bases unmatched to any gene: 8. This CDR3 has 15 amino acids. The CDR3 spells CASSTHQGAGGELFF. The CDR3 DNA, read in part, is TGTGCCAGTAGTACCCACCAGGGGGCGGGCGGGGAG. Using reference TRBV19 and TRBJ2-2 for the parts outside the CDR3, the full variable domain is DGGITQSPKYLFRKEGQNVTLSCEQNLNHDAMYWYRQDPGQGLRLIYYSQIVNDFQKGDIAEGYSVSREKKESFPLTVTSAQKNPTAFYLCASSTHQGAGGELFFGEGSRLTVL.

Comment on this clone: The read halts 3 residues ahead of the CDR3 end, with the missing end drawn from the germline J gene. This rearrangement joins TRBV7-7 to TRBJ2-5, with a tentative D call TRBD1 (5 bases). Trimming cost V 2 bases and J 3 bases, with 13 bases left between them. This CDR3 has 15 amino acids. Germline values: CDR1 SSHAT, CDR2 FNYEAQ (reference sequence). The covered CDR3 bases are TGTGCCAGCAGCTTACAGGGTTTTTCAAAAGAGACC. As protein: CASSLQGFSKET. The whole CDR3 reads CASSLQGFSKETQYF.

Points on this clone: Read coverage stops 3 residues before the CDR3 terminus; the germline J gene supplies the remainder. The genes are TRBV20-1 and TRBJ2-7; TRBD2 might be the D (5 bases). The V gene's germline CDR1 is DFQATT and CDR2 SNEGSKA (reference sequence). The CDR3 totals 14 residues. V lost 1 base and J 6 bases, leaving 16 bases between the germline ends. The DNA read from the CDR3 is TGCAGTGCTAGAGGGCGGGTGAGCTCGTCCGAG. Encoded protein: CSARGRVSSSE. The entire CDR3 sequence reads CSARGRVSSSEQYF.

Of note for this clone: The read halts 3 residues ahead of the CDR3 end, with the missing end drawn from the germline J gene. This rearrangement joins TRBV19 to TRBJ2-2; D is uncertain. The germline gives CDR1 LNHDA, CDR2 SQIVND (reference sequence). V lost 8 bases and J 2 bases, leaving 12 bases between the germline ends. This CDR3 has 14 residues. The sequenced CDR3 bases are TGTGCCAGTTCCCACGGGTCCAACACCGGGGAG. It is translated as CASSHGSNTGE. The whole CDR3 reads CASSHGSNTGELFF. Full variable domain (rest looked up from reference TRBV19 and TRBJ2-2): DGGITQSPKYLFRKEGQNVTLSCEQNLNHDAMYWYRQDPGQGLRLIYYSQIVNDFQKGDIAEGYSVSREKKESFPLTVTSAQKNPTAFYLCASSHGSNTGELFFGEGSRLTVL.

For this clone: The read ends 3 residues shy of where the CDR3 ends; the end is completed using the germline J gene. V and J are TRBV7-8 and TRBJ1-1; D uncertain. The CDR3 is 16 amino acids. V dropped 1 base and J dropped 0 bases, with 12 bases sitting between them. CDR1 is SGHVS and CDR2 is FQNEAQ in the germline V gene. This CDR3 is CASSLGQAAMNTEAFF. The sequenced CDR3 bases are TGTGCCAGCAGCTTAGGGCAGGCAGCCATGAACACTGAA.

Worth noting for this clone: With the read ending 3 residues before the CDR3 end, the germline J gene is used to fill in that end. V is TRBV12-5 and J is TRBJ2-1, with 11 bases aligning to TRBD1. Germline CDR1 and CDR2: LGHNT and FRNRAP. CDR3 size: 16 residues. With 6 bases clipped from V and 7 bases from J, the junction kept 11 bases outside the gene matches. CDR3 in amino acids: CASGKWTGGLGNEQFF. CDR3 DNA, as far as it was read: TGTGCTAGTGGCAAATGGACAGGGGGCTTAGGGAATGAG.

As regards this clone: The read ends 3 residues early relative to the CDR3; the germline J gene fills the gap. The chain uses TRBV6-2 or TRBV6-3 and TRBJ1-1; TRBD1 agrees at 7 bases. Germline-derived CDR1 and CDR2 are MNHEY and SVGEGT. The length of the CDR3 is 15 residues. The CDR3 sequence is CASTQQGGGPHGAFF. The CDR3 DNA, read in part, is TGTGCCAGCACCCAGCAGGGGGGAGGGCCACATGGA.

To note about this clone: The CDR3 extends 3 residues past the end of the read, so its final part is completed from the germline J gene. The V and J genes are TRBV5-1 and TRBJ1-1; D remains unclear. Germline CDR1 SGHRS, CDR2 YFSETQ. CDR3 length: 14 residues. With 2 bases removed from V and 7 bases from J, the gap between germline ends came to 15 bases. The CDR3 sequence is CASSFGGNGYEAFF. The DNA read from the CDR3 is TGCGCCAGCAGCTTTGGTGGTAACGGTTATGAA. Full variable domain (outside the CDR3, taken from reference TRBV5-1 and TRBJ1-1): KAGVTQTPRYLIKTRGQQVTLSCSPISGHRSVSWYQQTPGQGLQFLFEYFSETQRNKGNFPGRFSGRQFSNSRSEMNVSTLELGDSALYLCASSFGGNGYEAFFGQGTRLTVV.

About this clone: The CDR3 end falls 3 residues outside the read, so it is completed with the germline J gene. This sequence joins TRBV7-2 and TRBJ1-3; D not certain. Germline values: CDR1 SGHTA, CDR2 FQGNSA. The V end lost 1 base, the J end lost 0 bases, and 7 bases lay between the germline ends. The CDR3 totals 15 residues. CDR3 sequence: CASSLGGFSGNTIYF. Incomplete CDR3 DNA: TGTGCCAGCAGCTTAGGAGGTTTCTCTGGAAACACC.

Of note for this clone: Read sequence stops 3 residues before the CDR3 end, and the germline J gene provides the missing end. The chain couples TRBV10-3 to TRBJ2-2; TRBD1 is a possible D gene (6 bases). V was pared by 8 bases and J by 5 bases, with 9 bases between. The CDR3 consists of 12 residues. CDR1 is ENHRY, CDR2 SYGVKD, per germline. The chain's CDR3 is CAISRGTGELFF. CDR3 bases read: TGTGCCATCTCGAGGGGGACCGGGGAG.

As concerns this clone: The read terminates 3 residues before the CDR3 end, so the remaining end is supplied by the germline J gene. The gene calls are TRBV7-2 and TRBJ2-2; possibly TRBD2 for D (5 bases). Germline lookup yields CDR1 SGHTA and CDR2 FQGNSA. V lost 0 bases and J lost 3, with 11 bases in between. This CDR3 is 16 amino acids long. Partial CDR3 DNA: TGTGCCAGCAGCTTAGCAATCGGGCGGGACACCGGGGAG. It encodes CASSLAIGRDTGE. The entire CDR3 is CASSLAIGRDTGELFF.

As concerns this clone: The CDR3 end falls 3 residues outside the read, so it is completed with the germline J gene. This chain links TRBV19 with TRBJ1-2; D is uncertain. V was clipped by 6 bases and J by 2 bases, with 10 bases between them. There are 13 residues in the CDR3. Germline CDR1 is LNHDA and CDR2 is SQIVND (reference sequence). CDR3 DNA, as far as it was read: TGTGCCAGTAGAGGAAGGGCGAACTATGGC. Translation gives CASRGRANYG. The entire CDR3 reads CASRGRANYGYTF.

As for this clone: The read falls 3 residues short of the CDR3 end, and the missing part is taken from the germline J gene. The V gene is TRBV5-1, the J gene TRBJ2-2; D is perhaps TRBD1 or TRBD2 (6 bases each). Trimming took off 3 bases at V and 3 bases at J, with 12 bases between the two ends. This CDR3 comprises 15 residues. In germline, CDR1 is SGHRS, CDR2 YFSETQ. Partial CDR3 DNA: TGCGCCAGCAGCTCAGGGGAGGTCGACACCGGGGAG. Translating gives CASSSGEVDTGE. From start to end, the CDR3 is CASSSGEVDTGELFF. Filled out from reference TRBV5-1 and TRBJ2-2, the complete variable domain reads KAGVTQTPRYLIKTRGQQVTLSCSPISGHRSVSWYQQTPGQGLQFLFEYFSETQRNKGNFPGRFSGRQFSNSRSEMNVSTLELGDSALYLCASSSGEVDTGELFFGEGSRLTVL.

About this clone itself: The read ends 3 residues shy of where the CDR3 ends; the end is completed using the germline J gene. The chain recombines TRBV10-3 with TRBJ2-3, with 12 positions matching TRBD2. The CDR3 is 14 residues long. Germline values: CDR1 ENHRY, CDR2 SYGVKD. V lost 10 bases to trimming and J lost 5 bases; unmatched junction nucleotides: 7. CDR3 bases read: TGTGCCAGCGCACTAGCGGGGGGCGTAGATACG. This sequence encodes CASALAGGVDT. The entire CDR3 is CASALAGGVDTQYF.

Turning to this clone: Other DNA sequences from this sample encode an identical CDR3 as well. This chain's CDR3 is CSARDRGSYNSPLHF. The covered CDR3 bases are TGCAGTGCTAGAGACAGGGGCTCCTATAATTCACCC. The chain carries TRBV20-1 and TRBJ1-6, with a weak D call TRBD1 (6 bases). The read ends 3 residues shy of where the CDR3 ends; the end is completed using the germline J gene. The CDR3 loop spans 15 amino acids. V was pared by 0 bases and J by 0 bases, with 6 bases between. Germline assignment: CDR1 DFQATT and CDR2 SNEGSKA (reference sequence).

In the case of this clone: The DNA ends 3 residues before the CDR3 does, and the rest of the CDR3 is filled in from the germline J gene. The rearrangement joins TRBV19 to TRBJ2-7; 12 positions agree with TRBD2. The V gene end was trimmed by 3 bases and the J gene end by 0 bases; junction bases not matched to a gene: 3. Per germline, CDR1 LNHDA and CDR2 SQIVND (reference sequence). The CDR3 is made up of 16 amino acids. The CDR3 loop reads CASSILLAGGSYEQYF. The sequenced CDR3 bases are TGTGCCAGTAGTATCCTACTAGCGGGAGGCTCCTACGAG.

Details on this clone: The read falls 3 residues short of the CDR3 end, and the missing part is taken from the germline J gene. This chain joins TRBV27 and TRBJ2-3; D unclear. The CDR3 extends over 10 amino acids. Germline V gene data show CDR1 as MNHEY and CDR2 as SMNVEV (reference sequence). V was clipped by 10 bases and J by 2 bases, with 4 bases between them. CDR3 DNA, as far as it was read: TGTGCCACTAACACAGATACG. It codes for CATNTDT. The full CDR3 protein is CATNTDTQYF.

With respect to this clone: The CDR3 is cut off 3 residues early in the read; its end comes from the germline J gene. The chain links TRBV5-1 to TRBJ2-1; TRBD2 aligns across 7 bases. The CDR3 consists of 14 residues. The germline CDR1 and CDR2 sequences are SGHRS and YFSETQ. J lost 1 base, V lost 4 bases, and 2 bases had no gene match. CDR3 DNA, as far as it was read: TGCGCCAGCAGCGGCGGGAGTTCCTACAATGAG. Protein: CASSGGSSYNE. The CDR3 in full is CASSGGSSYNEQFF.

Notes on this clone: Read coverage stops 3 residues before the CDR3 terminus; the germline J gene supplies the remainder. This sequence joins TRBV2 and TRBJ1-3; TRBD1 matches at 7 bases. CDR1 is SNHLY and CDR2 is FYNNEI in the germline V gene. The CDR3 runs to 14 residues. J lost 2 bases, V lost 5 bases, and 3 bases had no gene match. CDR3 residues: CASSIDRAGNTIYF. The sequenced part of the CDR3 DNA is TGTGCCAGCAGTATCGACAGGGCTGGAAACACC.

Turning to this clone: The sequence runs out 3 residues before the end of the CDR3; the remainder is reconstructed from the germline J gene. This rearrangement joins TRBV19 to TRBJ2-7, with D unresolved. CDR3 length: 11 amino acids. In germline, CDR1 is LNHDA, CDR2 SQIVND (reference sequence). The V end lost 6 bases, the J end lost 5 bases, and 8 bases lay between the germline ends. The part of the CDR3 DNA that was read is TGTGCCAGTAGCCCAGGTAACGAG. Residues: CASSPGNE. The whole CDR3 protein is CASSPGNEQYF.

In terms of frequency, this clone is medium-sized (0.01 to 0.1%). Coverage ceases 3 residues before the CDR3 finishes, and the germline J gene fills in the end. This rearrangement joins TRBV7-6 to TRBJ1-1, with 7 bases that match TRBD1. The V gene end was trimmed by 1 base and the J gene end by 1 base; junction bases not matched to a gene: 3. The CDR3 contains 15 residues. The germline CDR1 and CDR2 sequences are SGHVS and FNYEAQ. The CDR3 bases that were read are TGTGCCAGCAGCTTAGGACAGGGCGGGAACACTGAA. It yields the protein CASSLGQGGNTE. The whole CDR3 protein reads CASSLGQGGNTEAFF.

A note on this clone: The read gets to within 3 residues of the CDR3 end, and the germline J gene fills in the rest. V usage is TRBV14 and J usage is TRBJ2-3; D not certain. From germline, CDR1 is SGHDN and CDR2 FVKESK. The ends were cut back, 2 bases at V and 4 bases at J, with 7 bases in the middle. This CDR3 is 13 amino acids long. The covered CDR3 bases are TGTGCCAGCAGCCAAAGGCTCGCAGATACG. Protein: CASSQRLADT. The full CDR3 protein is CASSQRLADTQYF. Full variable domain (remainder filled in from reference TRBV14 and TRBJ2-3): EAGVTQFPSHSVIEKGQTVTLRCDPISGHDNLYWYRRVMGKEIKFLLHFVKESKQDESGMPNNRFLAERTGGTYSTLKVQPAELEDSGVYFCASSQRLADTQYFGPGTRLTVL.